Below are 21 T cell receptor beta chains sequenced from a single sample in a study of cytomegalovirus exposure and HLA in healthy donors. The PCR contained 60 Vbeta and 13 Jbeta primers. Here immunoSEQ multiplex PCR was the method, and the copy in TCRdb shows in-frame clones only, minus some. The sample carries about 160,000 clones, 80% to 85% recorded once. Material: PBMCs. The source of these receptors is a boy under 10 years old in good health and CMV-seronegative.

The V and J genes are TRBV6-5 and TRBJ1-2; D ambiguous. Germline V gene data show CDR1 as MNHEY and CDR2 as SVGAGI. Trimming took 2 bases from V and 2 from J, leaving 9 bases between them. CDR3 length equals 14 residues. The CDR3 DNA sequence: TGTGCCAGCAGTTACGGTCAGGCGAACTATGGCTACACCTTC. Its protein product is CASSYGQANYGYTF.

The chain carries TRBV9 and TRBJ2-5; the match to TRBD2 covers 11 bases. The CDR3 totals 16 residues. Germline loops: CDR1 SGDLS, CDR2 YYNGEE. With 4 bases clipped from V and 4 bases from J, the junction kept 9 bases outside the gene matches. The CDR3 DNA sequence: TGTGCCAGCAGCTTCCCCGGGACTAGCGGATTAGAGACCCAGTACTTC. Amino acids: CASSFPGTSGLETQYF.

The CDR3 region is CASSLVGGWEQYV. The CDR3 nucleotides read TGTGCCAGCAGCTTGGTGGGGGGGTGGGAGCAGTACGTC. The genes are TRBV5-6 and TRBJ2-7; the match to TRBD2 covers 7 bases. Germline CDR1 is SGHDT and CDR2 is YYEEEE. V lost 0 bases, J lost 7 bases, and 4 bases stayed unmatched. This CDR3 is built from 13 residues.

The chain is built from TRBV4-1 and TRBJ1-2, with D perhaps matching TRBD1 (6 bases). Germline assignment: CDR1 MGHRA and CDR2 YSYEKL. The ends were cut back, 0 bases at V and 1 base at J, with 18 bases in the middle. CDR3 size: 18 residues. CDR3 loop: CASSQDPGTRYYNYGYTF. The CDR3 DNA reads TGCGCCAGCAGCCAAGATCCGGGGACACGCTATTATAACTATGGCTACACCTTC.

The gene calls are TRBV15 and TRBJ2-1, with 10 nucleotides matching TRBD2. The CDR3 runs to 17 residues. Germline V lookup: CDR1 LNHNV, CDR2 YYDKDF (reference sequence). J was trimmed by 7 bases and V by 1 base; bases with no gene match: 10. The CDR3 is CATSRGVIAGGSNEQFF. CDR3 sequence (DNA): TGTGCCACCAGCAGAGGCGTTATAGCGGGGGGTTCTAATGAGCAGTTCTTC.

The genes are TRBV2 and TRBJ2-3, with 11 bases identical to TRBD2. This CDR3 has 15 residues. Losses at the gene ends were 5 bases for V and 4 bases for J; bases not matched to a gene: 5. The germline CDR1 and CDR2 sequences are SNHLY and FYNNEI. The CDR3 DNA follows: TGTGCCAGCAGTCCTAGCGGGGGGAGGGCAGATACGCAGTATTTT. Translating it yields CASSPSGGRADTQYF.

The rearrangement uses TRBV29-1 and TRBJ1-2, with 9 nucleotides matching TRBD1. V lost 6 bases, J lost 2 bases, and 4 bases stayed unmatched. Germline V lookup: CDR1 SQVTM, CDR2 ANQGSEA. The CDR3 spans 13 residues. The DNA of the CDR3 is TGCAGCGTCCGGGACAGGGAAAACTATGGCTACACCTTC. Translated: CSVRDRENYGYTF.

This clone was counted a single time. The DNA for the CDR3 is TGTGCCAGCAGCTTGGGCAGCTCCTACAATGAGCAGTTCTTC. Residues: CASSLGSSYNEQFF. V is TRBV5-6 and J is TRBJ2-1, with unresolved D. The CDR3 has 14 residues. Trimming cost V 0 bases and J 0 bases, with 4 bases left between them. The germline CDR1 and CDR2 sequences are SGHDT and YYEEEE.

DNA of the CDR3: TGTGCCAGCAGCTTAGTTCGTCCCTCCTACGAGCAGTACTTC. It encodes CASSLVRPSYEQYF. The rearrangement links TRBV11-2 to TRBJ2-7; D gene unclear. CDR1 is SGHAT, CDR2 FQNNGV, per germline. The germline V and J ends were trimmed by 1 base and 0 bases, with 7 bases remaining between them. The CDR3 sequence is 14 residues long.

The V call is TRBV7-2, the J call TRBJ2-5, with TRBD1 matching over 8 bases. The germline V gene encodes CDR1 SGHTA and CDR2 FQGNSA. Trimming cost V 5 bases and J 5 bases; bases outside gene matches: 7. The CDR3 is 14 amino acids. In DNA, the CDR3 is TGTGCCAGCAGCCCCCGGACAGGGAGGGAGACCCAGTACTTC. It yields the protein CASSPRTGRETQYF.

This chain joins TRBV5-1 and TRBJ2-1; possibly TRBD1 for D (6 bases). The CDR3 sequence is 16 residues long. Between the trimmed V and J ends, which lost 2 bases and 5 bases, there was a span of 17 bases. Germline CDR1 SGHRS, CDR2 YFSETQ. The CDR3 DNA follows: TGCGCCAGCAGCTTCCGCACCCTAAGGGGGAACAATGAGCAGTTCTTC. Encoded protein: CASSFRTLRGNNEQFF.

This clone was picked up a small number of times. The chain uses TRBV9 and TRBJ2-2; D not resolved. Trimming removed 1 base from V and 0 bases from J, with 10 bases in between. There are 16 residues in the CDR3. In germline, CDR1 is SGDLS, CDR2 YYNGEE. CDR3 sequence reads: CASSVSGRANTGELFF. The DNA for the CDR3 is TGTGCCAGCAGCGTATCAGGCAGAGCGAACACCGGGGAGCTGTTTTTT.

J is TRBJ1-2 and V is TRBV18; no clear D gene. The germline V gene encodes CDR1 KGHSH and CDR2 LQKENI. V was pared by 2 bases and J by 0 bases, with 7 bases between. The CDR3 consists of 14 residues. The CDR3 loop is CASSPSQANYGYTF. In DNA, the CDR3 is TGTGCCAGCTCACCATCCCAGGCTAACTATGGCTACACCTTC.

The J gene is TRBJ2-5, the V gene TRBV6-5, with 10 bases lining up with TRBD1. V lost 6 bases, J lost 5 bases, and 9 bases stayed unmatched. The CDR3 sequence is 15 residues long. In germline, CDR1 is MNHEY, CDR2 SVGAGI. The CDR3 reads CASSPGTGVWETQYF. The DNA of the CDR3 is TGTGCCAGCAGCCCCGGGACAGGGGTGTGGGAGACCCAGTACTTC.

The chain has TRBV7-2 and TRBJ2-1; possibly TRBD1 for D (5 bases). The CDR3 is 16 amino acids. With 5 bases removed from V and 3 bases from J, the gap between germline ends came to 17 bases. CDR1 is SGHTA and CDR2 is FQGNSA in the germline V gene. As DNA, the CDR3 is TGTGCCAGCAGCCGAACTGGACACCTCCTCTACAATGAGCAGTTCTTC. Its translation: CASSRTGHLLYNEQFF.

The table lists this clone with a count of one. The rearrangement uses TRBV6-4 and TRBJ1-1; the D gene is possibly TRBD1 (5 bases). CDR3 length equals 15 residues. V shed 4 bases and J shed 1 base, with 13 bases lying between them. Germline V gene data show CDR1 as MRHNA and CDR2 as SNTAGT. CDR3 coding DNA: TGTGCCAGCAGTGCTTCGGGGGGGGAGAACACTGAAGCTTTCTTT. Residues: CASSASGGENTEAFF.

This chain links TRBV25-1 with TRBJ2-3, with 9 bases identical to TRBD2. The junction had 8 bases not matched to a gene; V was cut back by 3 bases and J by 4 bases. Germline V gene data show CDR1 as MGHDK and CDR2 as SYGVNS. The CDR3 has 16 residues. In DNA form, the CDR3 reads TGTGCCAGCAGTGATAGGGCGGGGGGGCGAGCAGATACGCAGTATTTT. Amino acid sequence: CASSDRAGGRADTQYF.

The chain is built from TRBV4-1 and TRBJ2-3, with a tentative D call TRBD2 (5 bases). The CDR3 sequence is 14 residues long. In germline, CDR1 is MGHRA, CDR2 YSYEKL. Trimming left V 4 bases short and J 2 bases short, with 10 bases between. In DNA, the CDR3 is TGCGCCAGCAGCCCTCGACTACACACAGATACGCAGTATTTT. Protein: CASSPRLHTDTQYF.

CDR3 sequence reads: CASSGVWPREVYGYTF. CDR3 in DNA: TGTGCCAGCAGTGGTGTGTGGCCCCGGGAAGTTTATGGCTACACCTTC. The gene calls are TRBV25-1 and TRBJ1-2; no firm D call. This CDR3 spans 16 amino acids. The V end lost 4 bases, the J end lost 5 bases, and 20 bases lay between the germline ends. The germline CDR1 and CDR2 sequences are MGHDK and SYGVNS.

This chain uses TRBV6-5 with TRBJ2-5, with D possibly being TRBD2 (7 bases). Germline loops: CDR1 MNHEY, CDR2 SVGAGI. This CDR3 comprises 15 residues. The V and J ends lost 5 bases and 4 bases respectively, with 17 bases between them. Here the CDR3 reads CASSPLGGGRETQYF. For the CDR3, the DNA is TGTGCCAGCAGTCCCCTAGGGGGGGGTAGAGAGACCCAGTACTTC.

J is TRBJ2-7 and V is TRBV5-6; 9 bases are shared with TRBD2. Germline V lookup: CDR1 SGHDT, CDR2 YYEEEE. Germline trimming cut 4 bases from V and 3 bases from J; bases unmatched to any gene: 14. CDR3 length equals 17 residues. The CDR3 DNA reads TGTGCCAGCAGCCCCCGGCTAGCGGGAAATCCCAACTACGAGCAGTACTTC. Its translation is CASSPRLAGNPNYEQYF. Complete variable domain (other parts from reference TRBV5-6 and TRBJ2-7): DAGVTQSPTHLIKTRGQQVTLRCSPKSGHDTVSWYQQALGQGPQFIFQYYEEEERQRGNFPDRFSGHQFPNYSSELNVNALLLGDSALYLCASSPRLAGNPNYEQYFGPGTRLTVT.